The source of this T cell receptor (beta chain) is a study of blood T cell repertoires in COVID-19 (dated by TCRdb to about 2020). For the study in its entirety: Collaborator samples came from the United States, Italy and Spain and covered acute and convalescent phases of COVID-19. The material from the prospective study consisted of cDNA or gDNA derived from T cells, B-cell-depleted T cells, or PBMCs. A freely available public database, intended as a resource for researchers studying the immune response to SARS-CoV-2, is where the repertoires were released. Samples were obtained from the ongoing ImmuneRACE study (first 160 participants) and from over a thousand subjects provided by 6 global collaborators. Sample metadata almost always included a de-identified subject ID, COVID-19 status, age in years and sex. Where available, HLA class I and class II types were taken from metadata supplied by the sample provider and were not determined by assay-based typing. The dataset comprised deeply sampled blood TCRbeta repertoires from subjects exposed to, actively infected with, or recovered from COVID-19.

The collaborating institutions used their own protocols to collect whole blood in K2EDTA tubes. For TCRbeta analysis, collaborators shipped samples as frozen whole blood, isolated PBMCs, or DNA extracted from either of those sample types. CDR1 is given as DFQATT and CDR2 as SNEGSKA, both from the germline V gene (reference sequence). V is cut by 3 bases and J by 6 bases, and the space between the germline ends is 11 bases. The cysteine opens and the phenylalanine closes a CDR3 of 13 amino acids. The sequence is cut down to CDR3 DNA, 39 bases in frame from base 1. TCRbeta CDR3 regions were amplified from genomic DNA by means of the immunoSEQ Assay, a bias-controlled multiplex PCR. On the study's bioinformatics: The number of nucleated cells in each sample was estimated from the amplification of reference gene primers within the assay. Sequence reads were collapsed and filtered to measure the absolute abundance of every unique TCRbeta CDR3 rearrangement. For each sample, productive Simpson clonality was calculated by taking the square root of Simpson's diversity index across productive rearrangements. The source is immuneACCESS, and TCRdb retained only in-frame sequences with V and J called. Part of the clones is not carried over; for the studies checked, unresolved V genes explain less than half of this, and the remainder is unexplained. Clonal size and the V and J genes are those of that table, whereas D and trimming came from the DNA. The sample includes nearly 55,000 clones, with around 93% observed a single time. The top ten clonotypes cover approximately 7.6% of the sample.

A single count supports this clone. The clone's antigen remains unknown. The record has no base qualities; no much larger clone is one base away. The paper's findings and limits, for the study overall: The quantity of clinical and demographic metadata differed by source and by participant and was supplied without curation.

Recombination connected TRBV20-1 to TRBJ2-2; the D region possibly corresponds to TRBD2 (5 bases align). The sequencing sample was made of peripheral blood. This TCR was recovered from an older woman with active or convalescent COVID-19. The CDR3 region reads CSASGEPAGELFF. The DNA reads TGCAGTGCTAGTGGGGAGCCTGCCGGGGAGCTGTTTTTT.